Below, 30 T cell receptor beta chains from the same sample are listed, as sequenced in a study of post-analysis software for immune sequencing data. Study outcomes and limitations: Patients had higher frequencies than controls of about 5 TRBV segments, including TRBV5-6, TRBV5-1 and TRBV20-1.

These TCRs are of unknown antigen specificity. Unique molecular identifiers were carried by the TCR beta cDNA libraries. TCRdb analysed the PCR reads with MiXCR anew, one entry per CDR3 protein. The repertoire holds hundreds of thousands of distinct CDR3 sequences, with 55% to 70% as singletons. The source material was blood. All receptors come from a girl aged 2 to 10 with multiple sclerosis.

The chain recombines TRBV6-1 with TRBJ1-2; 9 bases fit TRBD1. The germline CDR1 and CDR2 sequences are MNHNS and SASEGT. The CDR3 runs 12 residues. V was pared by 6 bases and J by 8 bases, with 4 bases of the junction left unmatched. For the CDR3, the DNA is TGTGCCAGCAGGGACAGGGGACGCGGCTACACCTTC. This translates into CASRDRGRGYTF.

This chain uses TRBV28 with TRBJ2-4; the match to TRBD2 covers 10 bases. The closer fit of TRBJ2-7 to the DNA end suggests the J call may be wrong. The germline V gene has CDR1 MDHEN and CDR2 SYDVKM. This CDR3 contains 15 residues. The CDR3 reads CASSFGLAAAYEQYF. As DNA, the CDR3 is TGTGCCAGCAGTTTTGGACTAGCGGCCGCCTACGAGCAGTACTTC.

In nucleotides, the CDR3 is TGTGCCAGCAGGCCTAGCGGGGGATATGAGCAGTTCTTC. It yields the protein CASRPSGGYEQFF. The chain carries TRBV7-9 and TRBJ2-1; 10 bases are a match to TRBD2. Per germline, CDR1 SEHNR and CDR2 FQNEAQ (reference sequence). The CDR3 is made up of 13 amino acids. J was trimmed by 8 bases and V by 6 bases; bases with no gene match: 4.

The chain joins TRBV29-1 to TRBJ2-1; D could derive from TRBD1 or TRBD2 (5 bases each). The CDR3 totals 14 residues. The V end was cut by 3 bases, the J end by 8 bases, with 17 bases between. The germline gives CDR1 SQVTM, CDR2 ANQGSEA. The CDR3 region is CSVEPLGTSDEQFF. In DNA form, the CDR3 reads TGCAGCGTTGAGCCTCTGGGGACCTCGGATGAGCAGTTCTTC.

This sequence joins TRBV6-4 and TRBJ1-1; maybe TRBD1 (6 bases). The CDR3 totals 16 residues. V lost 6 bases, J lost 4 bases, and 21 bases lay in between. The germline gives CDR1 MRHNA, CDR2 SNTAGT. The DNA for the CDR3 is TGTGCCAGCAGCCCTAGGACAGCCTTGGAGATCACTGAAGCTTTCTTT. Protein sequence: CASSPRTALEITEAFF.

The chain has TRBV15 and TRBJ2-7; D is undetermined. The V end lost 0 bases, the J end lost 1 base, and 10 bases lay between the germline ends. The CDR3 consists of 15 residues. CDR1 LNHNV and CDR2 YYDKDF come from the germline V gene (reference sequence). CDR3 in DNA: TGTGCCACCAGCAGAGAAGTGGGAACTTCCTACGAGCAGTACTTC. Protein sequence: CATSREVGTSYEQYF.

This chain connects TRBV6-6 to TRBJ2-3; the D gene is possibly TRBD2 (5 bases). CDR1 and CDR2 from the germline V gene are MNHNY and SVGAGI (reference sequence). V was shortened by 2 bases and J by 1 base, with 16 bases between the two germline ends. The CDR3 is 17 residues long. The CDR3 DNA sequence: TGTGCCAGCAGTTACGGGCCCGCCGGGCGGGGCACAGATACGCAGTATTTT. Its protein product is CASSYGPAGRGTDTQYF.

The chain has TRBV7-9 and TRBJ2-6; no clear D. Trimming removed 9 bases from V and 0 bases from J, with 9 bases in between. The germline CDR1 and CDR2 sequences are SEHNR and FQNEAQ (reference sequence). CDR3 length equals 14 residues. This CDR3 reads CASCSLSGANVLTF. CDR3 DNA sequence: TGTGCCAGTTGCAGTCTCTCTGGGGCCAACGTCCTGACTTTC.

The CDR3 nucleotides are TGTGCCAGCAGTTTATTAGGGTCGGGACTGTGGCGACAGCCCCAGCATTTT. As protein: CASSLLGSGLWRQPQHF. The rearrangement links TRBV28 to TRBJ1-5; D perhaps matches TRBD1 (5 bases). V dropped 1 base and J dropped 7 bases, with 20 bases sitting between them. Germline CDR1 is MDHEN and CDR2 is SYDVKM. The length of the CDR3 is 17 residues.

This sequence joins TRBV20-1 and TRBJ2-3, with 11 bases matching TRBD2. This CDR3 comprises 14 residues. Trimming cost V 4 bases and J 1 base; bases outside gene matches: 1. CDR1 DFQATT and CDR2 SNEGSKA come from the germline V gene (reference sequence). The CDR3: CSAKLAGGTDTQYF. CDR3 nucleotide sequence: TGCAGTGCTAAACTAGCGGGGGGCACAGATACGCAGTATTTT.

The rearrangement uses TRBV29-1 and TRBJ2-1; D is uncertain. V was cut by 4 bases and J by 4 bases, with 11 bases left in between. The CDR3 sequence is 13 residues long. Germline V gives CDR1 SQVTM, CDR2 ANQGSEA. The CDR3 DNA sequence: TGCAGCGTTGGAGGAACCTCGTACAATGAGCAGTTCTTC. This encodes CSVGGTSYNEQFF.

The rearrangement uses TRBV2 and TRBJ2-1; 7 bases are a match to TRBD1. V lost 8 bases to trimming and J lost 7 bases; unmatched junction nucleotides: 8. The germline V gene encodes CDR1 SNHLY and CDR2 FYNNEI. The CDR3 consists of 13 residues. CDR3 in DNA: TGTGCCAGCGAACGGGACAGAGGGAATGAGCAGTTCTTC. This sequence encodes CASERDRGNEQFF.

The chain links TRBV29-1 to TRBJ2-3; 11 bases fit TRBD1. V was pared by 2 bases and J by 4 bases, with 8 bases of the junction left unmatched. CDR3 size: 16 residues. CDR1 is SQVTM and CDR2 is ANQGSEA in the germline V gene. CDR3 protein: CSVELWDRGDSDTQYF. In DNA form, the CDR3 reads TGCAGCGTTGAACTTTGGGACAGGGGGGACTCAGATACGCAGTATTTT.

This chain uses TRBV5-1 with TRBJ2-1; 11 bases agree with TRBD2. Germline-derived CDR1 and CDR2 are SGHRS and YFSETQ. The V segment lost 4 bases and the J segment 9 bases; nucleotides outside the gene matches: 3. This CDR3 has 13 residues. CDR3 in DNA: TGCGCCAGCAGCAGACTAGCGGGACCTGAGCAGTTCTTC. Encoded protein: CASSRLAGPEQFF.

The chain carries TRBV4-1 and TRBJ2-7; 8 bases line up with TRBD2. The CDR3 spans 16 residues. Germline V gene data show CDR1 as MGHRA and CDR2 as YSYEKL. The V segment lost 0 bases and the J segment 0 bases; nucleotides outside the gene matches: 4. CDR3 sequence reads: CASSQDASGYSYEQYF. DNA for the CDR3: TGCGCCAGCAGCCAAGATGCTAGCGGGTACTCCTACGAGCAGTACTTC.

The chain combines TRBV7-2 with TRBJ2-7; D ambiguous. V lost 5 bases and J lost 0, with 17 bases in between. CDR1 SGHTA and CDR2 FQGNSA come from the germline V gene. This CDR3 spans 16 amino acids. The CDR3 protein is CASSRDGSSSSYEQYF. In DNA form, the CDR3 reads TGTGCCAGCAGCCGAGACGGCTCCTCGAGCTCCTACGAGCAGTACTTC.

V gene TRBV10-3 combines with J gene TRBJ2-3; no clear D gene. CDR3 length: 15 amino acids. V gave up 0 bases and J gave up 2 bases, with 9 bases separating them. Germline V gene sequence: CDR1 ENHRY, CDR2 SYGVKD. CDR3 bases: TGTGCCATCAGTGAGTCGGCTGCGCTCACAGATACGCAGTATTTT. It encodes CAISESAALTDTQYF.

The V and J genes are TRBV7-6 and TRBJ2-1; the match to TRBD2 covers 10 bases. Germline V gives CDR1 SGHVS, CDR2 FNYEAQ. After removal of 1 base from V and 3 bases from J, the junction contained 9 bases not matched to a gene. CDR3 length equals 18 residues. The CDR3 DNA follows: TGTGCCAGCAGCTTAGTGGAGGCTAGCGGGAGCCTCTACAATGAGCAGTTCTTC. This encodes CASSLVEASGSLYNEQFF. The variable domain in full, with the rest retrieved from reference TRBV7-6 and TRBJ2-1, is GAGVSQSPRYKVTKRGQDVALRCDPISGHVSLYWYRQALGQGPEFLTYFNYEAQQDKSGLPNDRFSAERPEGSISTLTIQRTEQRDSAMYRCASSLVEASGSLYNEQFFGPGTRLTVL.

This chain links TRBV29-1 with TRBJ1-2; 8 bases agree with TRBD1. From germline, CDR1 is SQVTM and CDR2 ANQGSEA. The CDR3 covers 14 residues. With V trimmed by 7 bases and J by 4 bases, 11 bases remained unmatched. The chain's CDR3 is CSGESGGAGYGYTF. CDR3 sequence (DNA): TGCAGCGGGGAATCAGGGGGCGCGGGCTATGGCTACACCTTC.

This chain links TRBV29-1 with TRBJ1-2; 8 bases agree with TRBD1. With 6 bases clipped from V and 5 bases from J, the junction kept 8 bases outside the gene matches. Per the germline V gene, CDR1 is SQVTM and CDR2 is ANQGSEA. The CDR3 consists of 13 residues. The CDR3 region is CSVADRGTYGYTF. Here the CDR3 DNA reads TGCAGCGTCGCCGACAGGGGAACATATGGCTACACCTTC.

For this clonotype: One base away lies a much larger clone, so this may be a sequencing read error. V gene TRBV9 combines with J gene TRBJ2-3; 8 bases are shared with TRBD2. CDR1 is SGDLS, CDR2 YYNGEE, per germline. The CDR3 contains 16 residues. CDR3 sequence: CASGVAISGTSDTQYF. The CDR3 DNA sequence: TGTGCCAGCGGCGTAGCGATTAGCGGGACCTCAGATACGCAGTATTTT.

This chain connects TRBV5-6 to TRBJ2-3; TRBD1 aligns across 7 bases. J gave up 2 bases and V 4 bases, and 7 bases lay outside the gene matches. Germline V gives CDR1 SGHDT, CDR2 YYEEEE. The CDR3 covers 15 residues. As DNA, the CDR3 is TGTGCCAGCAGCCTTACAGGGGTCACCACAGATACGCAGTATTTT. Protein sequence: CASSLTGVTTDTQYF.

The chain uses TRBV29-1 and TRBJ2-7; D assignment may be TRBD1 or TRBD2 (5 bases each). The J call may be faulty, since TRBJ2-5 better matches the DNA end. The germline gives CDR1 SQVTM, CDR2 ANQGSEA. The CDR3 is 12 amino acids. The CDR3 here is CSVVRGRETQYF. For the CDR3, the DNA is TGCAGCGTTGTGAGGGGCAGGGAGACCCAGTACTTC.

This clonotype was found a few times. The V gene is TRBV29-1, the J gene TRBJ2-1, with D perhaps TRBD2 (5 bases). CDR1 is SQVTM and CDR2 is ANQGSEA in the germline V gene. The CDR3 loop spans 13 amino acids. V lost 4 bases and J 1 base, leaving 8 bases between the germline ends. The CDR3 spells CSVGGASYNEQFF. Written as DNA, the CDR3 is TGCAGCGTTGGGGGAGCATCCTACAATGAGCAGTTCTTC.

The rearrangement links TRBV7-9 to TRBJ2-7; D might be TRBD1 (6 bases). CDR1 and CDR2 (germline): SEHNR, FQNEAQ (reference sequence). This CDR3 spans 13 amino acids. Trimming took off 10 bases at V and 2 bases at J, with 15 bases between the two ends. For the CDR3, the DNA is TGTGCCACCCAACAGGGTACCGCCTACGAGCAGTACTTC. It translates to CATQQGTAYEQYF. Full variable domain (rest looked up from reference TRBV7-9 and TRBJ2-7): DTGVSQNPRHKITKRGQNVTFRCDPISEHNRLYWYRQTLGQGPEFLTYFQNEAQLEKSRLLSDRFSAERPKGSFSTLEIQRTEQGDSAMYLCATQQGTAYEQYFGPGTRLTVT.

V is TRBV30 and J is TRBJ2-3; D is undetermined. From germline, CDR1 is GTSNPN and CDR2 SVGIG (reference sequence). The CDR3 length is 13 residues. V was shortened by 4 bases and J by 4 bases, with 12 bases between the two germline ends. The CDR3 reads CAWIRVGADTQYF. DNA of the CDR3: TGTGCCTGGATCCGGGTTGGCGCAGATACGCAGTATTTT.

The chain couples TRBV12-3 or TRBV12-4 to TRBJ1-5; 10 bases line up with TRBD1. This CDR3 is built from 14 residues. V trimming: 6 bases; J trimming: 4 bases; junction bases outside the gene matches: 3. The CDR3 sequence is CASRMGQGNQPQHF. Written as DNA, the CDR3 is TGTGCCAGCAGAATGGGACAGGGGAATCAGCCCCAGCATTTT.

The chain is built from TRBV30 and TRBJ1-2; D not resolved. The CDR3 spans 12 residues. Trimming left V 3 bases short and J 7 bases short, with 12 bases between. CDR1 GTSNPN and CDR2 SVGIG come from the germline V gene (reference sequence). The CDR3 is CAWRDAGPGYTF. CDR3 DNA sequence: TGTGCCTGGAGGGATGCCGGGCCTGGCTACACCTTC.

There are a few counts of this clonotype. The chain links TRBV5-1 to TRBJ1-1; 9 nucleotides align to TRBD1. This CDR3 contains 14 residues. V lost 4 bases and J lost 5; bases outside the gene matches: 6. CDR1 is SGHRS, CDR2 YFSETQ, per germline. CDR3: CASSPGTGFTEAFF. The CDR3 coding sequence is TGCGCCAGCAGCCCTGGGACAGGGTTTACTGAAGCTTTCTTT.

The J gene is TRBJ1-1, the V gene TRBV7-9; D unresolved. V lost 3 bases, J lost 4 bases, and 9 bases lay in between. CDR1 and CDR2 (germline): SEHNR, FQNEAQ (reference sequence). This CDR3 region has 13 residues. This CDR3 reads CASSLDASTEAFF. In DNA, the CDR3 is TGTGCCAGCAGCTTGGACGCGAGCACTGAAGCTTTCTTT.